The rows below give T cell receptor beta chains drawn from one sample of a study of T cells in Graves' hyperthyroidism and ophthalmopathy. TCRdb re-derived calls from the multiplex PCR reads in MiXCR, one entry per CDR3 protein. The sample holds 600,000 or so distinct CDR3 sequences, approximately 15% seen once. Specimen: blood. The source of these receptors is a woman aged 18-35 years with Graves' ophthalmopathy. The CDR3 runs from the conserved cysteine through the conserved F or W. The D gene is left open where the match is weak. Size is omitted from some rows. Given values are once, few, many or a class for expanded clones.

cdr3_nt	cdr3_aa	v_call	j_call	clone_size	cdr3_length	d_call
TGTGCCAGCAGCTCGACAGTTAGGTACTCTGGAAACACCATATATTTT	CASSSTVRYSGNTIYF	TRBV7-9	TRBJ1-3	NA	16	NA
TGCGCCAGCAGCCAAGCGGGACACCTCTATGGCTACACCTTC	CASSQAGHLYGYTF	TRBV4-1	TRBJ1-2	NA	14	NA
TGTGCTATATCGGGGGGTGAGACAGATACGCAGTATTTT	CAISGGETDTQYF	TRBV7-7	TRBJ2-3	many	13	TRBD2
TGTGCTAGCAGGAAGTCGAACACCGGGGAGCTGTTTTTT	CASRKSNTGELFF	TRBV7-7	TRBJ2-2	many	13	NA
TGTGCCAGCAGTTCGTCAGGCTATGAGCAGTTCTTC	CASSSSGYEQFF	TRBV28	TRBJ2-1	many	12	NA
TGTGCCAGCAGCTTGACCGGGACAGGGGTGGAAAAACTGTTTTTT	CASSLTGTGVEKLFF	TRBV7-9	TRBJ1-4	many	15	TRBD1
TGTGCCAGCACAGGAGGCATAAGGGGGGCAGATACGCAGTATTTT	CASTGGIRGADTQYF	TRBV28	TRBJ2-3	many	15	NA
TGCAGTGCTACACTCCCTACTACAGATACGCAGTATTTT	CSATLPTTDTQYF	TRBV20-1	TRBJ2-3	many	13	NA
TGTGCCAGCAGTTTGGGGCAAATGGGAGGCTACACCTTC	CASSLGQMGGYTF	TRBV12-3/TRBV12-4	TRBJ1-2	many	13	NA
TGTGCCAGCAGTGAGGGTTGGCAGATAATGACTAGCGGAGCCTACGAGCAGTACTTC	CASSEGWQIMTSGAYEQYF	TRBV2	TRBJ2-7	many	19	TRBD2
TGTGCTAGCAGCTCCCAGGGGGGGCAGGCTGAGACCCAGTACTTC	CASSSQGGQAETQYF	TRBV7-7	TRBJ2-5	NA	15	NA
TGTGCCAGCAGTTCCTCGGACAGTTCATATGGCTACACCTTC	CASSSSDSSYGYTF	TRBV6-2/TRBV6-3	TRBJ1-2	NA	14	NA
TGTGCCAGCAGTGACGGGGGCGCCGGGGAGCTGTTTTTT	CASSDGGAGELFF	TRBV6-4	TRBJ2-2	many	13	NA
TGCGCCAGCAGCCCAGTTAGGGGCGGGAGGGCCGAAATGGAGCAGTACTTC	CASSPVRGGRAEMEQYF	TRBV4-1	TRBJ2-7	NA	17	TRBD2
TGTGCCAGCACGCGGGAGGGGGGGGGGACCACCGGGGAGCTGTTTTTT	CASTREGGGTTGELFF	TRBV2	TRBJ2-2	NA	16	TRBD2
TGTGCCAGCAGCCGACCCGGCCCACCGGGACACAGCTATGGCTACACCTTC	CASSRPGPPGHSYGYTF	TRBV3-1	TRBJ1-2	few	17	NA
TGCAGTGCTACCGGGACTAGCTCCTACGAGCAGTTCTTC	CSATGTSSYEQFF	TRBV20-1	TRBJ2-1	NA	13	TRBD2
TGTGCCAGCAGCAACTTTGAGACCCAGTACTTC	CASSNFETQYF	TRBV7-9	TRBJ2-5	many	11	NA
TGTGCCAGCAGCGTAGGCCCGGGTAAGACTGAAGCTTTCTTT	CASSVGPGKTEAFF	TRBV9	TRBJ1-1	many	14	NA
TGTGCCAGCAGCGGGACAGGGGGACCCTCCTACAATGAGCAGTTCTTC	CASSGTGGPSYNEQFF	TRBV5-6	TRBJ2-1	few	16	TRBD1
TGTGCCAGCAGCCAAGAGGTCGGGAGGGGTACCGGGGAGCTGTTTTTT	CASSQEVGRGTGELFF	TRBV7-9	TRBJ2-2	few	16	TRBD2
TGCAGTGCTAGAGACCTACAGGGGCTCTATCCCTACGAGCAGTACTTC	CSARDLQGLYPYEQYF	TRBV20-1	TRBJ2-7	many	16	TRBD1
TGTGCCAGCAGCTTAGCAGGACAGGACCTCAATGAGCAGTTCTTC	CASSLAGQDLNEQFF	TRBV7-8	TRBJ2-1	many	15	TRBD1
TGTGCCAGCAGTTCATCACAGAGCCTCTACGAGCAGTACTTC	CASSSSQSLYEQYF	TRBV6-9	TRBJ2-7	NA	14	NA
TGTGCCAGCAGCTTAGAGTCAGGGGAGACCCAGTACTTC	CASSLESGETQYF	TRBV7-9	TRBJ2-5	many	13	NA
TGTGCCAGCAGCCTGTATCCGACAGATACGCAGTATTTT	CASSLYPTDTQYF	TRBV14	TRBJ2-3	many	13	NA
TGCGCCAGCAGCCAAGTGGTACAAAGCAATCAGCCCCAGCATTTT	CASSQVVQSNQPQHF	TRBV4-1	TRBJ1-5	NA	15	NA
TGTGCCAGCAAGCAGCGGAACTACGAGCAGTACTTC	CASKQRNYEQYF	TRBV2	TRBJ2-7	many	12	NA
TGTGCCAGCAGTTACTCGTGGACAGACGGTTCACCCCTCCACTTT	CASSYSWTDGSPLHF	TRBV6-6	TRBJ1-6	few	15	NA
TGTGCCAGCTCACCACCGGCGGCACCCTCTGGGACCGGGGAGCTGTTTTTT	CASSPPAAPSGTGELFF	TRBV18	TRBJ2-2	NA	17	NA
TGTGCCAGCAGCCCCCGGGGACAGATCTATGGCTACACCTTC	CASSPRGQIYGYTF	TRBV11-3	TRBJ1-2	many	14	TRBD1
TGCAGTTCAGAAGAAAACTATGGCTACACCTTC	CSSEENYGYTF	TRBV20-1	TRBJ1-2	few	11	NA
TGCGCCAGCAGCTCGGGGACTAGCGGGACGGGTTCTTACGAGCAGTACTTC	CASSSGTSGTGSYEQYF	TRBV5-1	TRBJ2-7	many	17	TRBD2
TGTGCCAGCTCACCATTAAGGGAGAACACTGAAGCTTTCTTT	CASSPLRENTEAFF	TRBV18	TRBJ1-1	many	14	NA
TGTGCCAGCAGTCAAGCAGGGGGGGGGGATACGCAGTATTTT	CASSQAGGGDTQYF	TRBV28	TRBJ2-3	many	14	NA
TGCGCCAGCAGCCAAGTAGGCAGGGGCACTGAAGCTTTCTTT	CASSQVGRGTEAFF	TRBV4-3	TRBJ1-1	few	14	NA
TGCGCCAGCAGCTTGGTAGCGGGAGCATACAATGAGCAGTTCTTC	CASSLVAGAYNEQFF	TRBV5-1	TRBJ2-1	many	15	TRBD2
TGTGCCAGCAGCCAACACAGCCTCCGGGCATACAATGAGCAGTTCTTC	CASSQHSLRAYNEQFF	TRBV7-9	TRBJ2-1	many	16	NA
TGTGCCAGCAGTCTCCGGACAGGTGAAGCTTTCTTT	CASSLRTGEAFF	TRBV27	TRBJ1-1	NA	12	TRBD1
TGTGCCACCAGTGATTTCAGGGACAACAACTATGGCTACACCTTC	CATSDFRDNNYGYTF	TRBV24-1	TRBJ1-2	many	15	NA
TGTGCCAGCAGCCCCGGACAGGGAAGAGATACGCAGTATTTT	CASSPGQGRDTQYF	TRBV5-4	TRBJ2-3	many	14	TRBD1
TGTGCCAGTAGTTGGGAGACAGGGAATCAGCCCCAGCATTTT	CASSWETGNQPQHF	TRBV19	TRBJ1-5	NA	14	TRBD1
TGTGCCAGCACAAGGACTTCCGCCGAGGAGCAGTTCTTC	CASTRTSAEEQFF	TRBV25-1	TRBJ2-1	NA	13	NA
TGCAGTGCTAGAGGGGCTAGCGGGAACTCCGAGCAGTTCTTC	CSARGASGNSEQFF	TRBV20-1	TRBJ2-1	NA	14	TRBD2
TGTGCCAGCAGCGTCGCCGGGACAGGGGGCGTAGGAGCGGGCTATGGCTACACCTTC	CASSVAGTGGVGAGYGYTF	TRBV9	TRBJ1-2	many	19	TRBD1
TGTGCCAGCAGCACCCGACTAGCAAGTACCTACAATGAGCAGTTCTTC	CASSTRLASTYNEQFF	TRBV7-8	TRBJ2-1	many	16	TRBD2
TGTGCCAGCACCCAACCGGGGGGACCCGACTACACCTTC	CASTQPGGPDYTF	TRBV7-8	TRBJ1-2	many	13	NA
TGTGCCTGGAGCCTGGCGGGAGATCGAGAGCAGTTCTTC	CAWSLAGDREQFF	TRBV30	TRBJ2-1	many	13	TRBD2
TGTGCCAGCTCCTCGGGACAGGGGGACACCGGGGAGCTGTTTTTT	CASSSGQGDTGELFF	TRBV6-2/TRBV6-3	TRBJ2-2	few	15	TRBD1
TGTGCCAGCACCTTGGGACCATACCAAGAGACCCAGTACTTC	CASTLGPYQETQYF	TRBV5-4	TRBJ2-5	many	14	NA
TGTGCCTGGACCAGGGAGGGGGGTAGCACAGATACGCAGTATTTT	CAWTREGGSTDTQYF	TRBV30	TRBJ2-3	many	15	NA
TGCGCCAGCAGCCAAACCCCAGGACAGGGGATCAATCAGCCCCAGCATTTT	CASSQTPGQGINQPQHF	TRBV4-1	TRBJ1-5	NA	17	TRBD1
TGTGCCTGGAGTGACCTCGGAGGTAGGCGCCTCCCCCACGAGCAGTACTTC	CAWSDLGGRRLPHEQYF	TRBV30	TRBJ2-7	NA	17	NA